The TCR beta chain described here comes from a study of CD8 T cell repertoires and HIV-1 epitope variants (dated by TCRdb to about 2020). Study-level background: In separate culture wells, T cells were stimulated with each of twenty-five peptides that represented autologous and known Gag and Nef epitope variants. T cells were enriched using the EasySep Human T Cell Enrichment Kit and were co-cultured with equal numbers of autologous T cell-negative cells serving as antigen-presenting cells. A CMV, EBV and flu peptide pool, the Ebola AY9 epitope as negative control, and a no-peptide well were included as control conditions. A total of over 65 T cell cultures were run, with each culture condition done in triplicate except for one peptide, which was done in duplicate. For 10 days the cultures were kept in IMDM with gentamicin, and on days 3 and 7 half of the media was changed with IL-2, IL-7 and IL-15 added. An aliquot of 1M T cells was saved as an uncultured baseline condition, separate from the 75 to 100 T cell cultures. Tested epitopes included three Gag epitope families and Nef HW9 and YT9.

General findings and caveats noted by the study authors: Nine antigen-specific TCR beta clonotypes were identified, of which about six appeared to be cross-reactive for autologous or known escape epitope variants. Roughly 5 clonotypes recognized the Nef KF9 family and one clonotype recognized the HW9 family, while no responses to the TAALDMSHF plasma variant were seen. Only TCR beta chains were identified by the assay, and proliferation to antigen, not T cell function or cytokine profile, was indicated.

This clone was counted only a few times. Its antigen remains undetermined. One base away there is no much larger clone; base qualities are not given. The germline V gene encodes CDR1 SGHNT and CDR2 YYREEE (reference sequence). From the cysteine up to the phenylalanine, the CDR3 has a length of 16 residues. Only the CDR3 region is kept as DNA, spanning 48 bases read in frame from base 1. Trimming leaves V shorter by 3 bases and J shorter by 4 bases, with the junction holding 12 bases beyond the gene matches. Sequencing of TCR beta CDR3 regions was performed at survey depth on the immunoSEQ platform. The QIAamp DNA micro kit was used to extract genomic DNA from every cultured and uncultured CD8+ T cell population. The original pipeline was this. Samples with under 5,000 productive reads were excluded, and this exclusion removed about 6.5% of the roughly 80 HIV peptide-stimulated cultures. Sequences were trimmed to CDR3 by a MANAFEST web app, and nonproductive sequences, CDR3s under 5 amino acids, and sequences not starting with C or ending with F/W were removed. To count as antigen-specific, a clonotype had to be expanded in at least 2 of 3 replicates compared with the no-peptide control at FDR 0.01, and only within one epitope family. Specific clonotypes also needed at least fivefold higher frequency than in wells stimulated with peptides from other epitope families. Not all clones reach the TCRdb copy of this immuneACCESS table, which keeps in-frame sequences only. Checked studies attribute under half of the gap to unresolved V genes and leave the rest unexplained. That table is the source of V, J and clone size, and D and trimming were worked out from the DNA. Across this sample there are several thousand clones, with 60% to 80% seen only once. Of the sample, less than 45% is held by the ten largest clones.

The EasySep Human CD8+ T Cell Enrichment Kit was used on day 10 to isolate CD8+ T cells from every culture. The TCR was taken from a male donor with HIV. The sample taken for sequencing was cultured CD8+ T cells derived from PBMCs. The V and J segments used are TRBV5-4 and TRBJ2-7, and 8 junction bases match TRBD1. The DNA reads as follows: TGTGCCAGCAGCTGGCAGTCGACCAGGGGGCTATACGAGCAGTACTTC. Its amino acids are CASSWQSTRGLYEQYF.